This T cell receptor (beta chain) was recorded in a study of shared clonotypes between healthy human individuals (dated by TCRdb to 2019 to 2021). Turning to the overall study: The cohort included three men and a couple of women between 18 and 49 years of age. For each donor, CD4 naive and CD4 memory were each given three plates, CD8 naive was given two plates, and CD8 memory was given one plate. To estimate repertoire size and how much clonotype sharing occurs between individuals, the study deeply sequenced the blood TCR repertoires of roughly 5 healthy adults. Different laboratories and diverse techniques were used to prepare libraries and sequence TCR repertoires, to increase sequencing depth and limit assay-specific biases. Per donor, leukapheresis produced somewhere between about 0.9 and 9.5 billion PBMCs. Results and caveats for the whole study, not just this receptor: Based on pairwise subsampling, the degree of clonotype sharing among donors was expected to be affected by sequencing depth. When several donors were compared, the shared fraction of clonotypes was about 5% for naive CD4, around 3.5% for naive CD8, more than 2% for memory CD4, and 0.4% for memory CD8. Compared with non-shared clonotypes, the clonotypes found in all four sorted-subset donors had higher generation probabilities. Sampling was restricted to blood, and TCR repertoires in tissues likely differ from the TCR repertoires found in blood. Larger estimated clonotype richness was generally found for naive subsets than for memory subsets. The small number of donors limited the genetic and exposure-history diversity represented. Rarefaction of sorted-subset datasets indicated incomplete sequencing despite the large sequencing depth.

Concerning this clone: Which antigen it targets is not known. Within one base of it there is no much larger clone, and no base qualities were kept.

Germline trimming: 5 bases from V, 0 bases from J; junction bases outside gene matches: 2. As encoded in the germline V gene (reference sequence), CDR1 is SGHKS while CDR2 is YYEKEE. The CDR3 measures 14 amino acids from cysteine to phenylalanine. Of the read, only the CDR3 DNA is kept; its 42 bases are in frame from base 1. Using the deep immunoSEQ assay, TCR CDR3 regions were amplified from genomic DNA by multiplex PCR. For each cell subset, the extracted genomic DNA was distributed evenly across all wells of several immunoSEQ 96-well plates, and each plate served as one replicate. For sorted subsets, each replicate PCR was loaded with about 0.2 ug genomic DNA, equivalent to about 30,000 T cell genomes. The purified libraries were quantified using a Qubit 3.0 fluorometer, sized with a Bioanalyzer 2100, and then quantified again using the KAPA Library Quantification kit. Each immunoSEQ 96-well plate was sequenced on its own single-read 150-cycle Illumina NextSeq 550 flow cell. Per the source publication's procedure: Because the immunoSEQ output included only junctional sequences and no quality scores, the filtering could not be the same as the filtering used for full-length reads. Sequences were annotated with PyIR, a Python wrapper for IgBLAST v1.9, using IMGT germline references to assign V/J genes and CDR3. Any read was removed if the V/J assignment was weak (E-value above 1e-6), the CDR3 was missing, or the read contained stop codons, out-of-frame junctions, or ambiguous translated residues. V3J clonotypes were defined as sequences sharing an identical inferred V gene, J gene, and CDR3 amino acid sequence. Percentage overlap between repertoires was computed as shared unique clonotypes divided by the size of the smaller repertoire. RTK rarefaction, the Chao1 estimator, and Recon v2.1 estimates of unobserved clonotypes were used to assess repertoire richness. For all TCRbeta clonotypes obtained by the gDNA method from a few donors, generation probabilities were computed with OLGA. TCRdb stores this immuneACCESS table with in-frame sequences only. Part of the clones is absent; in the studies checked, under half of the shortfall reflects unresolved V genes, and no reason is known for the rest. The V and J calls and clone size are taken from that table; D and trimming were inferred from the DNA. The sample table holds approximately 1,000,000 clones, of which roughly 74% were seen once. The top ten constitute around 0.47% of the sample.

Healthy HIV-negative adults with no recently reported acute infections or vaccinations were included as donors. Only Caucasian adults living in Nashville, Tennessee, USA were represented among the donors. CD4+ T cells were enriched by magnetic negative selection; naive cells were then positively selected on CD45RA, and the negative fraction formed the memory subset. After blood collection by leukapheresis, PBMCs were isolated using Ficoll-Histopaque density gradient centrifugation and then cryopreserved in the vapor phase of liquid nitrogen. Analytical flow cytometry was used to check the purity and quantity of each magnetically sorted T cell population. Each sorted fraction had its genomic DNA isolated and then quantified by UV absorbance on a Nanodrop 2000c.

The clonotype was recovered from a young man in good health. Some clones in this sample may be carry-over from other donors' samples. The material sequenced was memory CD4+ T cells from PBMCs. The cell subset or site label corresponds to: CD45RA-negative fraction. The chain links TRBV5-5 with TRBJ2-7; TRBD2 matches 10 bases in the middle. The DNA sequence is TGTGCCAGCAGATTAGCGGGAGGCTCCTACGAGCAGTACTTC. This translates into CASRLAGGSYEQYF.